This T cell receptor beta chain was found in a study of blood T cell repertoires in COVID-19 (dated by TCRdb to about 2020). Broadly, across the study: Samples from collaborators originated in the United States, Italy and Spain and spanned both the acute and convalescent phases of COVID-19. The samples were drawn from two sources: the first 160 participants of the ongoing ImmuneRACE study, and 1,200 or so subjects contributed by 6 global collaborators. The repertoires were made available in a free public database intended to serve as a resource for research on the immune response to SARS-CoV-2. The dataset comprised deeply sampled blood TCRbeta repertoires from subjects exposed to, actively infected with, or recovered from COVID-19. Nearly every sample came with metadata listing a de-identified subject ID, COVID-19 status, age in years and sex. The prospective study material was composed of cDNA or gDNA derived from T cells, B-cell-depleted T cells, or PBMCs. Where available, HLA class I and class II types were obtained from metadata supplied by the sample provider rather than from assay-based typing.

Taken from cysteine to phenylalanine, the CDR3 has 13 residues. Only the CDR3 region is kept as DNA, spanning 39 bases read in frame from base 1. The germline V gene (reference sequence) supplies CDR1 LGHDT and CDR2 YNNKEL. The V end loses 4 bases and the J end loses 3 bases, and a stretch of 10 bases separates them. General study outcomes and caveats: The quantity of clinical and demographic metadata differed by source and by participant and was supplied without curation.

One collaborating source in Seattle enrolled patients while the patients were actively infected and followed the patients over time throughout the course of disease. Collaborating institutions collected whole blood in K2EDTA tubes following their own protocols. For TCRbeta analysis, collaborators shipped samples in one of three forms: frozen whole blood, isolated PBMCs, or DNA extracted from either of those sample types. About this clone itself: Its antigen is unknown. Base qualities are not at hand, and no much larger clone is one base apart.

The immunoSEQ Assay, a bias-controlled multiplex PCR, was used to amplify TCRbeta CDR3 regions from genomic DNA. Turning to the authors' computational methods: Within the assay, amplification of reference gene primers was used to estimate how many nucleated cells each sample contained. To quantify the absolute abundance of each unique TCRbeta CDR3 rearrangement, sequence reads were collapsed and filtered. For each sample, productive Simpson clonality was calculated as the square root of Simpson's diversity index across productive rearrangements. The source is immuneACCESS, and TCRdb retained only in-frame sequences with V and J called. Part of the clones is not carried over; for the studies checked, unresolved V genes explain less than half of this, and the remainder is unexplained. D and trimming were read from the DNA, whereas the V and J calls and clone size are those reported in that table. Across this sample there are approximately 260,000 clones, with about 87% seen only once. The top ten clonotypes cover 9.5% to 13% of the sample.

The specimen sequenced was peripheral blood. The chain joins TRBV3-1 (or the pseudogene TRBV3-2) to TRBJ2-7; the D gene identity is not certain. The TCR comes from a woman in her 70s with COVID-19, enrolled during active disease. Here is the DNA: TGTGCCAGCAGCCCCAGAACGGGCTACGAGCAGTACTTC. It encodes CASSPRTGYEQYF.